The present entry profiles one T cell receptor beta chain with its context. The junction departs from the called germline gene at one end, perhaps through a read error. The entry originates in a study of blood T cell repertoires in COVID-19. Across the study: PBMCs, B-cell-depleted T cells, or T cells provided the cDNA or gDNA that made up the material.

Original handling: Using reference gene primer amplification, nucleated cell counts were estimated. Data came from immunoSEQ multiplex PCR; TCRdb stores just in-frame clones and leaves some out. The V and J calls and the clone size are those of that table, but D and trimming were determined from the DNA. The sample lists about 280,000 clones, about 90% occurring once. This TCR came from a woman in her 30s who had recovered from COVID-19. Sequenced sample: peripheral blood.

For the CDR3, the DNA is TGTGCCAGTAGCCAAGAGGTACAGGACTATGGCTACACCTTC. It specifies CASSQEVQDYGYTF. This chain links TRBV4-2 with TRBJ1-2; weak D call: TRBD1 (5 bases). Germline V gene sequence: CDR1 LGHNA, CDR2 YNFKEQ. This CDR3 is built from 14 residues.